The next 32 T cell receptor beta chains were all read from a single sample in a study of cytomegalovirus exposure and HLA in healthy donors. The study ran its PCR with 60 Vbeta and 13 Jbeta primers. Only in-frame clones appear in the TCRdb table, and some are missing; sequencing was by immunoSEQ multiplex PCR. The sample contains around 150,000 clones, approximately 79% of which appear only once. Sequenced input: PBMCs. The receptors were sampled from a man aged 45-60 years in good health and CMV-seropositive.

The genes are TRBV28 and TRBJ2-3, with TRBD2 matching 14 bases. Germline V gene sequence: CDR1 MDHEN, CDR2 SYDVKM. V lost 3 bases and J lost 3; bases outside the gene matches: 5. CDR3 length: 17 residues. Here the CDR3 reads CASSLRRTSGGTDTQYF. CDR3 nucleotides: TGTGCCAGCAGTTTGAGGCGGACTAGCGGGGGGACAGATACGCAGTATTTT.

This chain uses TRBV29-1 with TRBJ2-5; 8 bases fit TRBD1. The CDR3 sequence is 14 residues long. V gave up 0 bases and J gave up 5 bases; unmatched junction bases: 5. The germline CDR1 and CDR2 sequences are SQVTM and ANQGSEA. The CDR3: CSVEDRGQRETQYF. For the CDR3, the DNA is TGCAGCGTTGAAGACAGGGGGCAGAGGGAGACCCAGTACTTC.

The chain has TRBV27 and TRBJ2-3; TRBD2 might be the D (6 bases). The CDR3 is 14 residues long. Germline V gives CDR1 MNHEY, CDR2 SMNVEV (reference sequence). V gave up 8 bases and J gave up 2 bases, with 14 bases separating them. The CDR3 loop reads CASGGDFFTDTQYF. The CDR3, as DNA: TGTGCCAGCGGTGGGGACTTCTTCACAGATACGCAGTATTTT.

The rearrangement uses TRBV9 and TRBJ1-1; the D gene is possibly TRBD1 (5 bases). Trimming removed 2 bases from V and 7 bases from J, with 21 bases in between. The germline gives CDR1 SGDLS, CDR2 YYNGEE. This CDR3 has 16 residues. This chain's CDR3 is CASSVSSGTAGSEAFF. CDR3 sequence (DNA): TGTGCCAGCAGCGTGTCGAGCGGGACCGCCGGGAGTGAAGCTTTCTTT.

DNA of the CDR3: TGTGCCATCAGTGACAGGGGGCCTGGAAACACCATATATTTT. As protein: CAISDRGPGNTIYF. The V gene is TRBV10-3, the J gene TRBJ1-3; 8 bases line up with TRBD1. CDR3 length equals 14 residues. Germline V gives CDR1 ENHRY, CDR2 SYGVKD. Trimming cost V 3 bases and J 2 bases; bases outside gene matches: 0.

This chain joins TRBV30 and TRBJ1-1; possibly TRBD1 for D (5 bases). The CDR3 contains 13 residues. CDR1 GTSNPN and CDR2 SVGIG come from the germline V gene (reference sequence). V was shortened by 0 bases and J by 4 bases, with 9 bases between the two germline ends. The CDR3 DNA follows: TGTGCCTGGAGTGTACAGGATGGCACTGAAGCTTTCTTT. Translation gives CAWSVQDGTEAFF.

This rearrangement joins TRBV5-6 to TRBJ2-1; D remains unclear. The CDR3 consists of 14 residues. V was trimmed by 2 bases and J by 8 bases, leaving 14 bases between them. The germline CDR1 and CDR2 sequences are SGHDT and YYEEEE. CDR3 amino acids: CASSFASFPYEQFF. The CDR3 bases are TGTGCCAGCAGCTTCGCTAGTTTCCCTTATGAGCAGTTCTTC.

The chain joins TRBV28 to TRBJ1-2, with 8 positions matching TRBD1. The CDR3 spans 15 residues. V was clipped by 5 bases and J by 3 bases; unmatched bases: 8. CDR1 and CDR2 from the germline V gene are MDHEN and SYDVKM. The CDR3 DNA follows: TGTGCCAGCAGTCCCTGGGACAGGAGAGACTATGGCTACACCTTC. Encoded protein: CASSPWDRRDYGYTF.

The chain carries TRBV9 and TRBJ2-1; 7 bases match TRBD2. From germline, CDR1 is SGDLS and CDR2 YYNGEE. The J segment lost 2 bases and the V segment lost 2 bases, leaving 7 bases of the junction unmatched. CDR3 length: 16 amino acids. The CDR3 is CASSVGGNRPYNEQFF. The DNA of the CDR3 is TGTGCCAGCAGCGTGGGGGGGAACAGGCCCTACAATGAGCAGTTCTTC.

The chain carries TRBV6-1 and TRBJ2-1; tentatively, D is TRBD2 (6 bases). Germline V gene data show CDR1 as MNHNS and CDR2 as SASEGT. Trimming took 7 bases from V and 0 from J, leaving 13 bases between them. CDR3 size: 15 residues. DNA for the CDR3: TGTGCCAGCATCCCACGGACTACCTCCTACAATGAGCAGTTCTTC. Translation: CASIPRTTSYNEQFF.

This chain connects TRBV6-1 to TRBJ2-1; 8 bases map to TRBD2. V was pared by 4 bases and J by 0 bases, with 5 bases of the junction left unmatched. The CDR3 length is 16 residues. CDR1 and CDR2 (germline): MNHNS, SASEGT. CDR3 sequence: CASSAVAGISYNEQFF. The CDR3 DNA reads TGTGCCAGCAGTGCAGTAGCGGGAATCTCCTACAATGAGCAGTTCTTC.

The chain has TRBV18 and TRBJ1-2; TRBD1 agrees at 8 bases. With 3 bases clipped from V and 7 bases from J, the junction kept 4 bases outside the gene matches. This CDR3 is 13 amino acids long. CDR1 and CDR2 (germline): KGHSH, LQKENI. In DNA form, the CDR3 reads TGTGCCAGCTCACCTGGACAGGGCGGTGGCTACACCTTC. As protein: CASSPGQGGGYTF.

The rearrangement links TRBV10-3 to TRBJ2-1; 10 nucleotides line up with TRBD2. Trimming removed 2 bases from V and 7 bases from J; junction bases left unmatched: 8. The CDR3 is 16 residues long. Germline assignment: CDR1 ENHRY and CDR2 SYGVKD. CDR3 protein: CAISETSGILGNEQFF. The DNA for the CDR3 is TGTGCCATCAGTGAGACTAGCGGGATCCTAGGTAATGAGCAGTTCTTC.

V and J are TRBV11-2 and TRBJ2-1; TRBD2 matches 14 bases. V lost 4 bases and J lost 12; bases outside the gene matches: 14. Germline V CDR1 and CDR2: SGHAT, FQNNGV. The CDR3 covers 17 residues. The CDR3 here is CASSSTSGRVSSVGQFF. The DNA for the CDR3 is TGTGCCAGCAGCTCGACTAGCGGGAGGGTATCGAGTGTCGGGCAGTTCTTC.

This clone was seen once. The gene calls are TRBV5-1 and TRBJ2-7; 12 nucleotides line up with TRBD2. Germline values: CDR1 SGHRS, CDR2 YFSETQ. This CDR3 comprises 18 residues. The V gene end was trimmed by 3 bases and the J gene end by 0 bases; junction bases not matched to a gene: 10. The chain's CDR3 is CASSSRLAGAADSYEQYF. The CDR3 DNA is TGCGCCAGCAGCTCAAGACTAGCGGGAGCGGCAGACTCCTACGAGCAGTACTTC.

The CDR3 bases are TGTGCCAGCAGCGTATTACTAGCGGGAGTAGGCGAGCAGTTCTTC. It is translated as CASSVLLAGVGEQFF. The rearrangement links TRBV9 to TRBJ2-1; 11 bases are a match to TRBD2. V was clipped by 1 base and J by 10 bases; unmatched bases: 7. The CDR3 has 15 residues. In germline, CDR1 is SGDLS, CDR2 YYNGEE. Combining the CDR3 with reference TRBV9 and TRBJ2-1 gives the whole variable domain DSGVTQTPKHLITATGQRVTLRCSPRSGDLSVYWYQQSLDQGLQFLIQYYNGEERAKGNILERFSAQQFPDLHSELNLSSLELGDSALYFCASSVLLAGVGEQFFGPGTRLTVL.

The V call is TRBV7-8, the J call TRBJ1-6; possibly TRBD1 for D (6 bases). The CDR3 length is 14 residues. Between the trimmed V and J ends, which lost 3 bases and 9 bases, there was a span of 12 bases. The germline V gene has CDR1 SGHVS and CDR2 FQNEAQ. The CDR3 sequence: CASSFGTSGSPLHF. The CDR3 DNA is TGTGCCAGCAGCTTTGGGACAAGCGGTTCACCCCTCCACTTT.

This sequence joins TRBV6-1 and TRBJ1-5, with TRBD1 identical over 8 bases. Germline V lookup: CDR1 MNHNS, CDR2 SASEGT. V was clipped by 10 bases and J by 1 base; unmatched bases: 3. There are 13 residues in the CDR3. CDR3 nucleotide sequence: TGTGCCACCGGACAGGGAAGCAATCAGCCCCAGCATTTT. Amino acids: CATGQGSNQPQHF.

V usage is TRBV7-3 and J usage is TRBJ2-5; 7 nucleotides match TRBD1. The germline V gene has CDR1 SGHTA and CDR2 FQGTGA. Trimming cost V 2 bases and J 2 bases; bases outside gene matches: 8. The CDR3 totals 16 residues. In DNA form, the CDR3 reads TGTGCCAGCAGCTTATGGGGTCCGGACAGGCAAGAGACCCAGTACTTC. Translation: CASSLWGPDRQETQYF.

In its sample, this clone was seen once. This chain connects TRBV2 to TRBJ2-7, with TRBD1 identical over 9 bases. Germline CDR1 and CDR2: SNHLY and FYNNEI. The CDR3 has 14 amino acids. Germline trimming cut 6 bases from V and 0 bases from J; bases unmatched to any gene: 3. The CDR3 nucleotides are TGTGCCAGCAGCGGACAGGGGAACTCCTACGAGCAGTACTTC. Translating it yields CASSGQGNSYEQYF. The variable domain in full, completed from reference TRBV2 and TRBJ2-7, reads EPEVTQTPSHQVTQMGQEVILRCVPISNHLYFYWYRQILGQKVEFLVSFYNNEISEKSEIFDDQFSVERPDGSNFTLKIRSTKLEDSAMYFCASSGQGNSYEQYFGPGTRLTVT.

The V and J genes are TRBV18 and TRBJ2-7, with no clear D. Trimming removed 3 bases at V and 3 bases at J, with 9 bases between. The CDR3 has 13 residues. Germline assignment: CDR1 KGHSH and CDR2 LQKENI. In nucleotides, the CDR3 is TGTGCCAGCTCACCTCGAACACACTACGAGCAGTACTTC. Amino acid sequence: CASSPRTHYEQYF.

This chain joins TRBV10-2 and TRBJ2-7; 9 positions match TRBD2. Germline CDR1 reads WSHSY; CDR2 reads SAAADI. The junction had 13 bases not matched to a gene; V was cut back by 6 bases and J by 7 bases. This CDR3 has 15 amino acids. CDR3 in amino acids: CASRDPSGASWEQYF. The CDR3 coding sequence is TGCGCCAGCAGGGACCCTAGCGGGGCCTCGTGGGAGCAGTACTTC.

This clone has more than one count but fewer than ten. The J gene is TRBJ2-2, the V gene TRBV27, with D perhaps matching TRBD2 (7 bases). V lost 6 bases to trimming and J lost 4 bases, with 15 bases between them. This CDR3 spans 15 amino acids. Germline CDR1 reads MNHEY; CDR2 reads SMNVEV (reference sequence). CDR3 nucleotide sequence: TGTGCCAGCAGGACTTACAGGGAGGGCACCGGGGAGCTGTTTTTT. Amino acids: CASRTYREGTGELFF.

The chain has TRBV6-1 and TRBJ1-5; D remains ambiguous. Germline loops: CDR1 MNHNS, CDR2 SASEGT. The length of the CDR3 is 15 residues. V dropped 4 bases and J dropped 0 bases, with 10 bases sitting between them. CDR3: CASSVGRNSNQPQHF. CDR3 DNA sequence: TGTGCCAGCAGTGTTGGCAGAAATAGCAATCAGCCCCAGCATTTT.

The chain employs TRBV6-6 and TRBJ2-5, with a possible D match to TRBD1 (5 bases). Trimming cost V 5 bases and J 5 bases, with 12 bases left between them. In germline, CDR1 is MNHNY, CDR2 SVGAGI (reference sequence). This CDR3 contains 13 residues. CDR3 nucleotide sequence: TGTGCCAGCAGTCAGGGCCTCAGGGAGACCCAGTACTTC. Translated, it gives CASSQGLRETQYF.

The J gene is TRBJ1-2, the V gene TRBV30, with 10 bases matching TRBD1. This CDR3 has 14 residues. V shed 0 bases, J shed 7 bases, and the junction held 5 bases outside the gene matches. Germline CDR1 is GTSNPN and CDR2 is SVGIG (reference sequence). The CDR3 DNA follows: TGTGCCTGGAGTGTACGACAGGGGGCGCGTGGCTACACCTTC. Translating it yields CAWSVRQGARGYTF.

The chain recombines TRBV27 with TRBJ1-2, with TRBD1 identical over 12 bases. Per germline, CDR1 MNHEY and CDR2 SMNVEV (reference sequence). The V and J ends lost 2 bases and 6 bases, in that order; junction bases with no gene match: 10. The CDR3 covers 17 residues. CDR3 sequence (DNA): TGTGCCAGCAGTTTACTCGACGGGACAGGGGGCAGGCATGGCTACACCTTC. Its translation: CASSLLDGTGGRHGYTF.

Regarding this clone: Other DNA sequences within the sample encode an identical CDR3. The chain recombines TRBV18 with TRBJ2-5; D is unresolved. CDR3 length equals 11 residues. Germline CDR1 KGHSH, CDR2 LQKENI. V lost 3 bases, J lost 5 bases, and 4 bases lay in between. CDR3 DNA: TGTGCCAGCTCACCCGGGGAGACCCAGTACTTC. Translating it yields CASSPGETQYF.

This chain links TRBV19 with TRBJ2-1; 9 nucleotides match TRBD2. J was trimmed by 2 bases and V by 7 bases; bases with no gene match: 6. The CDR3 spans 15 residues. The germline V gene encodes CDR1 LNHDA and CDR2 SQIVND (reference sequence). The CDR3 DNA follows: TGTGCCAGTAAGACTAGCGGCCAACCCTACAATGAGCAGTTCTTC. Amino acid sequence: CASKTSGQPYNEQFF.

The CDR3 DNA reads as TGTGCCAGCAGCGTAGAGGACAGCCCCTACGAGCAGTACTTC. It encodes CASSVEDSPYEQYF. The chain joins TRBV9 to TRBJ2-5; D might be TRBD1 (6 bases). The J call is doubtful: the DNA matches TRBJ2-7 better. Germline CDR1 is SGDLS and CDR2 is YYNGEE. This CDR3 has 14 amino acids.

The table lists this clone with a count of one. CDR3 amino acids: CASSFGQNQPQHF. CDR3 nucleotide sequence: TGCGCCAGCAGCTTCGGACAGAATCAGCCCCAGCATTTT. The chain is built from TRBV5-1 and TRBJ1-5; weak D call: TRBD1 (6 bases). The CDR3 totals 13 residues. Germline CDR1 SGHRS, CDR2 YFSETQ. V was cut by 2 bases and J by 4 bases, with 7 bases left in between.

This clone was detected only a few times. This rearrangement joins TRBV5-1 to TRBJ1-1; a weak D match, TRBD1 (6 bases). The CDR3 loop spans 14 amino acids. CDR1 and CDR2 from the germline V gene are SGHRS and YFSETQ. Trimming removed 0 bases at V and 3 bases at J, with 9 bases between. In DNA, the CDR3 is TGCGCCAGCAGCTTGGATGGACAGTACACTGAAGCTTTCTTT. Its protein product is CASSLDGQYTEAFF.